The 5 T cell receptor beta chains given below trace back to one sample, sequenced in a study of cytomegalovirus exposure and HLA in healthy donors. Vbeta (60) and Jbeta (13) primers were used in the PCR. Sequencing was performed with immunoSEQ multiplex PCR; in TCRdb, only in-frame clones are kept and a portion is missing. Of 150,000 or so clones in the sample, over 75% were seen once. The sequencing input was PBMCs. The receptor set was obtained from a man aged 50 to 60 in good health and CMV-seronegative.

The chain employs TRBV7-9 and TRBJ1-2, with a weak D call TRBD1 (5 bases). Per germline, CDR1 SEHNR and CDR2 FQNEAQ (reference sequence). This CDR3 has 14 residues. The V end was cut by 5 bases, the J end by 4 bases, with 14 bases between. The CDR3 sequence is CASSPGGISYGYTF. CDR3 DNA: TGTGCCAGCAGCCCGGGGGGGATAAGCTATGGCTACACCTTC.

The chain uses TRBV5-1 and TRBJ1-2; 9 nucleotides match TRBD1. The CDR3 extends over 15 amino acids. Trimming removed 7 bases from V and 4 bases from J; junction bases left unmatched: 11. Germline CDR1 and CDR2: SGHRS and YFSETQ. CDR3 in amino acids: CASDLTGGSPYGYTF. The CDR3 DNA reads TGCGCCAGCGACCTGACAGGGGGATCCCCCTATGGCTACACCTTC.

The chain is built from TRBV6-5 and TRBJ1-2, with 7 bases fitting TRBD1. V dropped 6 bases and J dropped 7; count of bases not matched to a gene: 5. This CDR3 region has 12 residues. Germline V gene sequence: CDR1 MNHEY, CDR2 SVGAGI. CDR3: CASSPDRRGYTF. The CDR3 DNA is TGTGCCAGCAGCCCGGACAGGCGTGGCTACACCTTC.

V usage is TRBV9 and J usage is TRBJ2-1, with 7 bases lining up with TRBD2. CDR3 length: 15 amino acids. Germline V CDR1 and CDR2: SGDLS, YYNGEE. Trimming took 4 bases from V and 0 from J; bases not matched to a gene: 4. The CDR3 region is CASSRSGNSYNEQFF. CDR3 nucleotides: TGTGCCAGCAGCCGAAGCGGGAACTCCTACAATGAGCAGTTCTTC.

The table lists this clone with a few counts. DNA of the CDR3: TGTGCCAGCAGCGTAGAACAGGCTGCTGGAAACACCATATATTTT. Translating gives CASSVEQAAGNTIYF. The V and J genes are TRBV9 and TRBJ1-3, with a weak D call TRBD1 (5 bases). CDR3 length: 15 residues. CDR1 is SGDLS, CDR2 YYNGEE, per germline. Deletions cut 0 bases from V and 2 bases from J, with 9 bases between.